This is a list of T cell receptor beta chains from one sample in a study of Ad26.COV2.S vaccination and SARS-CoV-2 variants. Here immunoSEQ multiplex PCR was the method, and the copy in TCRdb shows in-frame clones only, minus some. The sample consists of over 400,000 clones, roughly 88% of them appearing once. Sequenced material: peripheral blood, taken in a trial of Ad26.COV2.S vaccine versus placebo. Every receptor here comes from a person between 18 and 59 years old who received the Ad26.COV2.S COVID-19 vaccine or a placebo. The CDR3 runs from the conserved cysteine through the conserved F or W. Each record gives: clone size, D gene, V gene, J gene, CDR3 DNA, CDR3 protein. A D gene is named only where the DNA matches it firmly. Clone size appears in some rows only: once, few, many, or a class for an expanded clone.

size: .
D: .
V: TRBV23-1
J: TRBJ2-3
DNA: TGCGCCAGCAGTCAATCAGGGTTAGTCGCAGATACGCAGTATTTT
CDR3: CASSQSGLVADTQYF

size: few
D: .
V: TRBV5-4
J: TRBJ2-1
DNA: TGTGCCAGCAGCTCCACCCGTACCTCCTACAATGAGCAGTTCTTC
CDR3: CASSSTRTSYNEQFF

size: .
D: TRBD1
V: TRBV9
J: TRBJ1-2
DNA: TGTGCCAGCAGCGTCGCCGGGACAGCCTATGGCTACACCTTC
CDR3: CASSVAGTAYGYTF

size: once
D: .
V: TRBV2
J: TRBJ2-5
DNA: TGTGCCAGTGACAGGTCCTACCAAGAGACCCAGTACTTC
CDR3: CASDRSYQETQYF

size: .
D: .
V: TRBV6-5
J: TRBJ2-7
DNA: TGTGCCAGCCTCGACCGGGACAAATACTACGAGCAGTACTTC
CDR3: CASLDRDKYYEQYF

size: .
D: .
V: TRBV7-6
J: TRBJ2-2
DNA: TGTGCCAGCAGCAAAACGGGGGGCCAAACCGGGGAGCTGTTTTTT
CDR3: CASSKTGGQTGELFF

size: once
D: TRBD1
V: TRBV28
J: TRBJ2-7
DNA: TGTGCCAGCAGTGGCAAGGGGACAGCCAACTACGAGCAGTACTTC
CDR3: CASSGKGTANYEQYF

size: .
D: TRBD2
V: TRBV29-1
J: TRBJ2-3
DNA: TGCAGCGTTGACCCCAGCGGGAGAGCAGATACGCAGTATTTT
CDR3: CSVDPSGRADTQYF

size: once
D: .
V: TRBV5-4
J: TRBJ2-2
DNA: TGTGGGCTAGCAGACGCGAACACCGGGGAGCTGTTTTTT
CDR3: CGLADANTGELFF

size: .
D: .
V: TRBV14
J: TRBJ2-7
DNA: TGTGCCAGCAGCCTAGACCCGCTCACCGAGCAGTACTTC
CDR3: CASSLDPLTEQYF

size: .
D: .
V: TRBV7-2
J: TRBJ2-3
DNA: TGTGCCAGCAGCTTAGTTGGGGCCTCTGTAGATACGCAGTATTTT
CDR3: CASSLVGASVDTQYF

size: .
D: .
V: TRBV19
J: TRBJ2-1
DNA: TGTGCCAGTAGTATGGAGGCCGGGTACAATGAGCAGTTCTTC
CDR3: CASSMEAGYNEQFF

size: .
D: .
V: TRBV28
J: TRBJ1-4
DNA: TGTGCCAGCAGTGAAATCGGAGGGCTGACTGAAAAACTGTTTTTT
CDR3: CASSEIGGLTEKLFF

size: once
D: .
V: TRBV7-2
J: TRBJ1-1
DNA: TGTGCCAGCAGCGGTATTTCGGGGGCGCGCACTGAAGCTTTCTTT
CDR3: CASSGISGARTEAFF

size: .
D: .
V: TRBV3-1/TRBV3-2
J: TRBJ2-7
DNA: TGTGCCAGCAGCCAGGGCCTAAGCTCCTACGAGCAGTACTTC
CDR3: CASSQGLSSYEQYF

size: .
D: .
V: TRBV27
J: TRBJ1-2
DNA: TGTGCCAGCAGTTCGCGGTCGACCAGGGTTAATGGCTACACCTTC
CDR3: CASSSRSTRVNGYTF

size: .
D: TRBD1
V: TRBV5-1
J: TRBJ1-2
DNA: TGCGCCAGCAGCCCCCAATGGCAGGGGGGAAGCTATGGCTACACCTTC
CDR3: CASSPQWQGGSYGYTF

size: .
D: TRBD1
V: TRBV11-2
J: TRBJ2-7
DNA: TGTGCCAGCGGACAGGGGTACGAGCAGTACTTC
CDR3: CASGQGYEQYF

size: .
D: TRBD2
V: TRBV20-1
J: TRBJ2-5
DNA: TGCAGTGCTAGTGGGGCGCTAGCGGGAGGGCAAGAGACCCAGTACTTC
CDR3: CSASGALAGGQETQYF

size: .
D: TRBD2
V: TRBV29-1
J: TRBJ2-2
DNA: TGCAGCGTCGTCCTAGCGGGAGGTTACACCGGGGAGCTGTTTTTT
CDR3: CSVVLAGGYTGELFF

size: .
D: .
V: TRBV28
J: TRBJ1-2
DNA: TGTGCCAGCAGTCCTACAGGGCTTTTCGCCTATGGCTACACCTTC
CDR3: CASSPTGLFAYGYTF

size: once
D: TRBD1
V: TRBV30
J: TRBJ1-2
DNA: TGTGCCTGGAGTCGCCGGACAGGGAGTGGCTACACCTTC
CDR3: CAWSRRTGSGYTF

size: .
D: .
V: TRBV4-2
J: TRBJ1-3
DNA: TGTGCCAGCAGCCACGCAGGGTCTGGAAACACCATATATTTT
CDR3: CASSHAGSGNTIYF

size: .
D: .
V: TRBV28
J: TRBJ1-2
DNA: TGTGCCAGCTCCCCCGGGTCCTTCAGCTATGGCTACACCTTC
CDR3: CASSPGSFSYGYTF

size: .
D: .
V: TRBV10-3
J: TRBJ1-1
DNA: TGTGCCATCACCGGGGTGCCGAACACTGAAGCTTTCTTT
CDR3: CAITGVPNTEAFF

size: .
D: TRBD2
V: TRBV28
J: TRBJ2-5
DNA: TGTGCCAGCAGTCCCCTAGCGGGAGGAGGGGAGACCCAGTACTTC
CDR3: CASSPLAGGGETQYF

size: .
D: .
V: TRBV6-5
J: TRBJ1-5
DNA: TGTGCCAGCACCCGGAGGTCAGGGGGCAATCAGCCCCAGCATTTT
CDR3: CASTRRSGGNQPQHF

size: .
D: .
V: TRBV5-1
J: TRBJ1-6
DNA: TGCGCCAGCAGCCGGGACGGCGATAATTCACCCCTCCACTTT
CDR3: CASSRDGDNSPLHF

size: once
D: .
V: TRBV21-1
J: TRBJ2-3
DNA: TGTGCCAGCAGCACCCTACCCAGCGGGAGTAGAGGCCCCACAGATACGCAGTATTTT
CDR3: CASSTLPSGSRGPTDTQYF

size: .
D: .
V: TRBV4-3
J: TRBJ2-3
DNA: TGCGCCAGCAGCCAAGACAGTCTAGCCGCAGATACGCAGTATTTT
CDR3: CASSQDSLAADTQYF

size: .
D: .
V: TRBV9
J: TRBJ2-5
DNA: TGTGCCAGCAGCGGATTCGGAGAGACCCAGTACTTC
CDR3: CASSGFGETQYF

size: .
D: TRBD2
V: TRBV27
J: TRBJ2-7
DNA: TGTGCCAGCAGTGTCGGACTAGTAGCCTACGAGCAGTACTTC
CDR3: CASSVGLVAYEQYF

size: .
D: .
V: TRBV3-1/TRBV3-2
J: TRBJ2-5
DNA: TGTGCCAGCAATTTTTTAGGGGGCCAAGAGACCCAGTACTTC
CDR3: CASNFLGGQETQYF

size: once
D: TRBD2
V: TRBV27
J: TRBJ2-7
DNA: TGTGCCAGCTCACTGACTAGCGGACTTTTGAACTCCTACGAGCAGTACTTC
CDR3: CASSLTSGLLNSYEQYF

size: .
D: TRBD2
V: TRBV7-2
J: TRBJ2-7
DNA: TGTGCCACGGGACTAGCGGGCCAAACCTACGAGCAGTACTTC
CDR3: CATGLAGQTYEQYF

size: .
D: .
V: TRBV3-1/TRBV3-2
J: TRBJ1-1
DNA: TGTGCCAGCAGCCAGGGAGGGGCGTACGGAGCTTTCTTT
CDR3: CASSQGGAYGAFF

size: .
D: TRBD1
V: TRBV7-2
J: TRBJ1-2
DNA: TGTGCCAGCAGCTCCAGCCGGACAGGCTTATATGGCTACACCTTC
CDR3: CASSSSRTGLYGYTF

size: few
D: .
V: TRBV4-2
J: TRBJ2-3
DNA: TGTGCCAGCAGCCAAGGGGAACAAATGACAGATACGCAGTATTTT
CDR3: CASSQGEQMTDTQYF

size: once
D: .
V: TRBV19
J: TRBJ1-4
DNA: TGTGCCAGTGGGTACGAAGTTGAAAAACTGTTTTTT
CDR3: CASGYEVEKLFF

size: .
D: .
V: TRBV28
J: TRBJ2-7
DNA: TGTGCCAGCAGTTTATTGGTGGGCGACTACGAGCAGTACTTC
CDR3: CASSLLVGDYEQYF

size: .
D: .
V: TRBV18
J: TRBJ1-2
DNA: TGTGCCAGCTCACCGGGGGTAGGCGATGGCTACACCTTC
CDR3: CASSPGVGDGYTF

size: few
D: .
V: TRBV7-6
J: TRBJ1-2
DNA: TGTGCCACCCGAACAGGGCCTGGCTACACCTTC
CDR3: CATRTGPGYTF

size: .
D: .
V: TRBV27
J: TRBJ1-2
DNA: TGTGCCAGCAGTCCAAGAGGCTCTCATAACTATGGCTACACCTTC
CDR3: CASSPRGSHNYGYTF

size: .
D: .
V: TRBV10-3
J: TRBJ2-2
DNA: TGTGCCATCAGTGCCCGGGACCCCCGGGACACCGGGGAGCTGTTTTTT
CDR3: CAISARDPRDTGELFF

size: .
D: .
V: TRBV11-2
J: TRBJ1-1
DNA: TGTGCCAGCAGCTTAATGCAGGGGAAGGCTGAAGCTTTCTTT
CDR3: CASSLMQGKAEAFF

size: .
D: TRBD2
V: TRBV11-1
J: TRBJ2-3
DNA: TGTGCCAGCAACCGGGACGGGAGGGCCACAGATACGCAGTATTTT
CDR3: CASNRDGRATDTQYF

size: .
D: TRBD2
V: TRBV29-1
J: TRBJ2-1
DNA: TGCAGCGTTAGGGGGCTAGCGGGATTTAGTGAGCAGTTCTTC
CDR3: CSVRGLAGFSEQFF

size: .
D: TRBD2
V: TRBV4-1
J: TRBJ2-1
DNA: TGCGCCAGCAGCCCCCGGACTAGCGGGAGGTTGGATGAGCAGTTCTTC
CDR3: CASSPRTSGRLDEQFF

size: .
D: TRBD2
V: TRBV9
J: TRBJ2-1
DNA: TGTGCCAGCAGCGTGAGGGGCGGGAGAGACAATGAGCAGTTCTTC
CDR3: CASSVRGGRDNEQFF

size: .
D: TRBD2
V: TRBV4-2
J: TRBJ2-1
DNA: TGTGCCAGCAGCCAAGATTTAATAGCGGGAGGGTTGAGCTCCTACAATGAGCAGTTCTTC
CDR3: CASSQDLIAGGLSSYNEQFF

size: .
D: TRBD2
V: TRBV5-1
J: TRBJ2-3
DNA: TGCGCCAGCAGCTTGAAGTTAACTAGCGGGAGTCCTACAGATACGCAGTATTTT
CDR3: CASSLKLTSGSPTDTQYF

size: few
D: .
V: TRBV27
J: TRBJ2-7
DNA: TGTGCCAGCAGTTTAAGGCCACCCTACGAGCAGTACTTC
CDR3: CASSLRPPYEQYF

size: .
D: .
V: TRBV28
J: TRBJ2-7
DNA: TGTGCCAGCAGTTTTCTAGCCCTACAGAGGGGGGAGCAGTACTTC
CDR3: CASSFLALQRGEQYF

size: .
D: .
V: TRBV27
J: TRBJ2-7
DNA: TGTGCCAGCAGTTATCGCCCGACAGGAAACTACGAGCAGTACTTC
CDR3: CASSYRPTGNYEQYF